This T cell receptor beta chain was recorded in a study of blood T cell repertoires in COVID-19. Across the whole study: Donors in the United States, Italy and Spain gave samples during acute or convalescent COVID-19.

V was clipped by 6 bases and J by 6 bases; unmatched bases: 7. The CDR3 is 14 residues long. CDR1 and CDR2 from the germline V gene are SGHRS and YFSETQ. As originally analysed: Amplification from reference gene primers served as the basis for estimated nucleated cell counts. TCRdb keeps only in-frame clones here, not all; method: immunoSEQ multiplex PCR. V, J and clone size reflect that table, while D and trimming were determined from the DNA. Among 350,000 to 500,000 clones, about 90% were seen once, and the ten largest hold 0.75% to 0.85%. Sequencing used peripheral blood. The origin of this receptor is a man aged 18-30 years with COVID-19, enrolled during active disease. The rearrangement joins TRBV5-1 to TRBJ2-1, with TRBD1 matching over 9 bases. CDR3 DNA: TGCGCCAGCACGCGGGACAGGGTTAGCAATGAGCAGTTCTTC. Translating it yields CASTRDRVSNEQFF.